The source of this TCR beta chain is a study of CD8 T cells in ankylosing spondylitis. The CDR3 is made up of 17 amino acids. J lost 4 bases, V lost 1 base, and 9 bases had no gene match. Per germline, CDR1 MGHRA and CDR2 YSYEKL. TCRdb analysed the 5' RACE reads with MiXCR anew, one entry per CDR3 protein. Among 350,000 or so distinct CDR3 sequences listed, roughly 15% were seen once. The TCR was taken from a male donor with ankylosing spondylitis or in good health (not recorded which). The sample was blood, either unsorted or a sorted T cell fraction (not recorded which). The chain joins TRBV4-1 to TRBJ2-1; 8 bases map to TRBD1. The CDR3 reads CASSQGLQGVDYNEQFF. CDR3 bases: TGCGCCAGCAGCCAAGGTTTACAGGGGGTGGATTACAATGAGCAGTTCTTC.